Detailed here is one T cell receptor beta chain. The data were produced by immunoSEQ multiplex PCR, yet TCRdb's version contains in-frame clones alone and is incomplete. The sample shows some 200,000 clones, less than 85% of them seen only once. This entry belongs to a study of blood T cell repertoires in COVID-19. Study overall: In each case, the material was cDNA or gDNA derived from T cells, B-cell-depleted T cells, or PBMCs.

What was sequenced was PBMCs or T cells enriched from blood (not recorded which). The TCR was taken from a woman aged 55 to 70 with acute COVID-19.

CDR3 DNA sequence: TGCGCCAGCAGCCAAGATCGTCTAGCGGGAGGGCCGGGGGAGCTGTTTTTT. The encoded protein is CASSQDRLAGGPGELFF. This chain links TRBV4-3 with TRBJ2-2, with 12 bases lining up with TRBD2. V shed 0 bases, J shed 8 bases, and the junction held 7 bases outside the gene matches. The germline CDR1 and CDR2 sequences are LGHNA and YSLEER. CDR3 length equals 17 residues.